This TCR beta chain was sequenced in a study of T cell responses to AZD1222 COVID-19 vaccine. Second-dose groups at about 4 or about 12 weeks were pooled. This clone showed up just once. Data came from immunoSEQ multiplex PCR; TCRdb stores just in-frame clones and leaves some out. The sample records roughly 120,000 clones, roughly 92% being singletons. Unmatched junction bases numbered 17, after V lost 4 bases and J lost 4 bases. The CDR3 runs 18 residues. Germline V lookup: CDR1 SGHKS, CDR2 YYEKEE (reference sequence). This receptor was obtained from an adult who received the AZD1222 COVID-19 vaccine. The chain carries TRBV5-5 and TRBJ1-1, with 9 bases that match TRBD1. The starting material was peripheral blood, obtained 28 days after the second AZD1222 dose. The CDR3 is CASSTGQGRLRNGTEAFF. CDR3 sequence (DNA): TGTGCCAGCAGCACCGGACAGGGGAGACTTAGGAATGGCACTGAAGCTTTCTTT.